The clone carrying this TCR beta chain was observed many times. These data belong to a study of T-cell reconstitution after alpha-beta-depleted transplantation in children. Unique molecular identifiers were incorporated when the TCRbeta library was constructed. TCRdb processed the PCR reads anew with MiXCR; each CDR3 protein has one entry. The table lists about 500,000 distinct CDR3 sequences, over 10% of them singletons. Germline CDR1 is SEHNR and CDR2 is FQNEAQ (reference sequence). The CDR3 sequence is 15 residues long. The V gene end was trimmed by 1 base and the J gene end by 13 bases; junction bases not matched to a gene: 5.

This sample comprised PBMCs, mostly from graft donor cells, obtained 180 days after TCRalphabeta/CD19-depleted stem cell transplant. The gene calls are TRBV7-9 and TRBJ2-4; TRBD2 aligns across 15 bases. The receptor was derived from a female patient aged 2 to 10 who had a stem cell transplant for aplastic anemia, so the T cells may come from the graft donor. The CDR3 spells CASSLEGTSGRSQYF. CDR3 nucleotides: TGTGCCAGCAGCTTAGAAGGGACTAGCGGGAGGTCACAGTACTTC.